These T cell receptor beta chains were read from a single sample in a study of T cell responses to AZD1222 COVID-19 vaccine. The assay was immunoSEQ multiplex PCR, and TCRdb's table has in-frame clones only and misses some. This sample carries some 150,000 clones, around 90% of them seen once, and the ten largest clones take 1.5% to 2%. Source: peripheral blood, taken 28 days after the second AZD1222 dose. The receptors were sampled from an adult who received the AZD1222 COVID-19 vaccine. CDR3s include the opening cysteine and the closing phenylalanine or tryptophan. D genes are given only for firm matches. Clone size is given for some rows only: seen once, a few or many times, or a class if the clone is expanded.

. TRBJ1-2 . TRBV6-5 TGTGCCAGCAAGGGTTCAGGGAGGCACTATGGCTACACCTTC CASKGSGRHYGYTF
. TRBJ2-3 . TRBV9 TGTGCCAGCAGCGTCCCGAGGGATACGCAGTATTTT CASSVPRDTQYF
. TRBJ2-3 . TRBV11-2 TGTGCCAGCAGCCAAATCCGCGGTCCCTTGGCAGATACGCAGTATTTT CASSQIRGPLADTQYF
. TRBJ2-2 . TRBV28 TGTGCCAGCAGTTTGTTACAGACCGACACCGGGGAGCTGTTTTTT CASSLLQTDTGELFF
few TRBJ1-1 . TRBV2 TGTGCCAGCAGTGAACAGGGATGGGGGACTGAAGCTTTCTTT CASSEQGWGTEAFF
. TRBJ2-1 . TRBV9 TGTGCCAGCAGCGTAGACGTATACAATGAGCAGTTCTTC CASSVDVYNEQFF
once TRBJ1-2 . TRBV7-9 TGTGCCACCATCGAAAGACGCAGGGGAGTTGGCTACACCTTC CATIERRRGVGYTF
. TRBJ2-2 . TRBV7-3 TGTGCCAGCAGCTTGGGGCAGAACACCGGGGAGCTGTTTTTT CASSLGQNTGELFF
. TRBJ2-1 . TRBV11-3 TGTGCCAGCAGCCTGCCGGGAGTGCTGGCTGGTGAGCAGTTCTTC CASSLPGVLAGEQFF
once TRBJ1-4 . TRBV30 TGTGCCTGGGGGTTGTCAGGGAATGAAAAACTGTTTTTT CAWGLSGNEKLFF
. TRBJ2-5 . TRBV4-3 TGCGCCAGCAGCCAAGAAAGCTCTTGGGCAGGGGGGTATGAGACCCAGTACTTC CASSQESSWAGGYETQYF
. TRBJ1-2 TRBD1 TRBV7-9 TGTGCCAGCAGCATAGTCCTGACAGGGGGCTTCGTTGCCCTATATGGCTACACCTTC CASSIVLTGGFVALYGYTF
. TRBJ2-5 . TRBV11-3 TGTGCCAGCAGCTACGGACGCACACCCGGAGAGACCCAGTACTTC CASSYGRTPGETQYF
. TRBJ2-2 . TRBV19 TGTGCCAGTAGTATAGATCGGGCCAGCGGCTCCGGGGAGCTGTTTTTT CASSIDRASGSGELFF
few TRBJ2-5 TRBD2 TRBV5-6 TGTGCCAGCAGCTTTGGACTAGCGGGAGTCGGGAAGACCCAGTACTTC CASSFGLAGVGKTQYF
. TRBJ2-3 TRBD2 TRBV28 TGTGCCAGCAGCTCGGGACTAGCGGAAGAAGATACGCAGTATTTT CASSSGLAEEDTQYF
. TRBJ2-5 . TRBV5-6 TGTGCCAGCAGCTTGTGGCTTGGGGTCCAAGAGACCCAGTACTTC CASSLWLGVQETQYF
. TRBJ2-7 TRBD2 TRBV6-2/TRBV6-3 TGTGCCAGCAGTCTCGGGGGGAGACCAACCTACGAGCAGTACTTC CASSLGGRPTYEQYF
. TRBJ2-7 TRBD1 TRBV24-1 TGTGCCACCAGTGATTTACAGGGGTTCCACGAGCAGTACTTC CATSDLQGFHEQYF
. TRBJ2-1 . TRBV4-3 TGCGCCAGCAGCCAAGTCGTGGGGGACAATGAGCAGTTCTTC CASSQVVGDNEQFF
. TRBJ2-1 TRBD1 TRBV5-1 TGCGCCAGCAGCGAGGGACAGGGTCCAGATGAGCAGTTCTTC CASSEGQGPDEQFF
. TRBJ1-6 TRBD1 TRBV5-6 TGTGCCAGCAGCTCGCCGGGACAGGGTGCCGGCTATAATTCACCCCTCCACTTT CASSSPGQGAGYNSPLHF